The sequence of this T cell receptor (beta chain) was determined in a study of blood T cell repertoires in COVID-19 (dated by TCRdb to the early 2020s). Regarding the research as a whole: Collaborator samples came from the United States, Italy and Spain and covered acute and convalescent phases of COVID-19. The prospective study material was composed of cDNA or gDNA derived from T cells, B-cell-depleted T cells, or PBMCs. The dataset comprised deeply sampled blood TCRbeta repertoires from subjects exposed to, actively infected with, or recovered from COVID-19. The repertoires were released in a freely available public database meant as a resource for research on the immune response to SARS-CoV-2. Samples came from the ongoing ImmuneRACE study (first 160 participants) plus 1,254 subjects from 6 global collaborators. The sample metadata nearly always contained a de-identified subject ID, COVID-19 status, age in years and sex. HLA class I and class II types, where available, came from metadata supplied by the sample provider rather than from assay-based typing. The paper as a whole reports these results and caveats: The quantity of clinical and demographic metadata differed by source and by participant and was supplied without curation.

Collaborating institutions collected whole blood in K2EDTA tubes following their own protocols. For TCRbeta analysis, collaborators shipped samples as frozen whole blood, isolated PBMCs, or DNA extracted from either of those sample types. The CDR3 runs 15 amino acids, cysteine and phenylalanine included. Just CDR3 DNA is preserved here, 45 bases in frame from base 1. Trimmed from V: 0 bases; trimmed from J: 6 bases; junction bases lacking a gene match: 6. Per the germline V gene, WSHSY is the CDR1 and SAAADI is the CDR2. TCRbeta CDR3 regions were amplified from genomic DNA using the immunoSEQ Assay, a bias-controlled multiplex PCR. From the authors' description of their analysis: The number of nucleated cells in each sample was estimated by amplification of reference gene primers within the assay. To quantify the absolute abundance of each unique TCRbeta CDR3 rearrangement, sequence reads were collapsed and filtered. For each sample, productive Simpson clonality was calculated by taking the square root of Simpson's diversity index across productive rearrangements. In its TCRdb copy, this immuneACCESS table keeps in-frame sequences only and misses some clones. Where compared with another copy, unresolved V genes explain less than half of these, and the others have no known cause. V, J and clone size derive from that table, while D and trimming were established from the DNA sequence. A total of about 280,000 clones appear in this sample, over 75% of them only once. Together, the top ten hold almost 9.5% of the sample.

For this clone: Its antigen remains undetermined. Base qualities are not provided; no much larger clone lies one nucleotide away.

This TCR was recovered from a man younger than 30 with active or convalescent COVID-19. Here the chain combines TRBV10-2 and TRBJ1-2; 8 bases in between match TRBD1. The sequenced sample was peripheral blood. The nucleotides read TGCGCCAGCAGTGAGTCGCAGGGGGCGGTGAATGGCTACACCTTC. The translation is CASSESQGAVNGYTF.